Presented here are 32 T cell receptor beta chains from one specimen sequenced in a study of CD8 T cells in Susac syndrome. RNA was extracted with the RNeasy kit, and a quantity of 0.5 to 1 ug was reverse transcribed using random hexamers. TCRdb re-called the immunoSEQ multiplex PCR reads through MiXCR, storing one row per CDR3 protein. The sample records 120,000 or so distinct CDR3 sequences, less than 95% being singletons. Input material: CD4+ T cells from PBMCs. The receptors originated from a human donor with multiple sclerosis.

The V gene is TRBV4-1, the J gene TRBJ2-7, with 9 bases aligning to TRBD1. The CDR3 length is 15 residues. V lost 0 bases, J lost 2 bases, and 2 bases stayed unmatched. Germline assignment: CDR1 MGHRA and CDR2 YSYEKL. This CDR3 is CASSQEGTGTYEQYF. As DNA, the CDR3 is TGCGCCAGCAGCCAAGAAGGGACAGGGACCTACGAGCAGTACTTC.

In nucleotides, the CDR3 is TGTGCCAGCAGTCCCCGGCGGGAGGGCCATTATGAGCAGTTCTTC. It specifies CASSPRREGHYEQFF. The chain recombines TRBV12-3 or TRBV12-4 with TRBJ2-1, with 9 bases that match TRBD2. The CDR3 covers 15 residues. The junction had 10 bases not matched to a gene; V was cut back by 5 bases and J by 8 bases.

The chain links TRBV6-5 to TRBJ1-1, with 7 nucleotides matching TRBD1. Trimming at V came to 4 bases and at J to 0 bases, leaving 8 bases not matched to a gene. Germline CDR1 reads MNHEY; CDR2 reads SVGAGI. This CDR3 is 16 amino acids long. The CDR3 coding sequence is TGTGCCAGCAGTTTCCCCTCAGGGGGGGTGAACACTGAAGCTTTCTTT. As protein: CASSFPSGGVNTEAFF.

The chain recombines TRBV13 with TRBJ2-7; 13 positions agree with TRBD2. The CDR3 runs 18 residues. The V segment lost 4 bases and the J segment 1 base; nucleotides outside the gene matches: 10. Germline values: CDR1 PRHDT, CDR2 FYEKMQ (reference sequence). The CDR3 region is CASSSTDWGLAGSYEQYF. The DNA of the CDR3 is TGTGCCAGCAGCTCGACAGACTGGGGACTAGCGGGGTCCTACGAGCAGTACTTC.

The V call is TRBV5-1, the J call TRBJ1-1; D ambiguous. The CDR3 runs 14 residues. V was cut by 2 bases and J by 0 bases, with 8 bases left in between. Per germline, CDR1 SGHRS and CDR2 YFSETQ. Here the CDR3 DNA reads TGCGCCAGCAGCTTTAGTAGGATGAACACTGAAGCTTTCTTT. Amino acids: CASSFSRMNTEAFF.

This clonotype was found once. In DNA form, the CDR3 reads TGTGCCAGCAGCCCGGGGCCAGGGGGCGTCGACGAGCAGTACTTC. It translates to CASSPGPGGVDEQYF. The chain employs TRBV5-4 and TRBJ2-7; TRBD1 matches at 8 bases. With V trimmed by 4 bases and J by 5 bases, 11 bases remained unmatched. The CDR3 length is 15 residues. From germline, CDR1 is SGHNT and CDR2 YYREEE (reference sequence).

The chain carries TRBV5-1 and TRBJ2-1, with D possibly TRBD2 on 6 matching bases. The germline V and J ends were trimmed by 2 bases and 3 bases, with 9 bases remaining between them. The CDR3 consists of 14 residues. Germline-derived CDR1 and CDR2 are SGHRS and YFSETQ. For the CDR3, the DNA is TGCGCCAGCAGCTTCCCGACTAGCTACAATGAGCAGTTCTTC. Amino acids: CASSFPTSYNEQFF.

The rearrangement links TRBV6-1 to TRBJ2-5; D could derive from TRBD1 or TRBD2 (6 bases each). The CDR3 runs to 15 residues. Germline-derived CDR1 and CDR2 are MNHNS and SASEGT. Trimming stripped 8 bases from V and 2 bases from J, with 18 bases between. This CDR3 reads CASGGRGALQETQYF. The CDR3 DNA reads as TGTGCCAGCGGGGGGCGGGGTGCATTACAAGAGACCCAGTACTTC.

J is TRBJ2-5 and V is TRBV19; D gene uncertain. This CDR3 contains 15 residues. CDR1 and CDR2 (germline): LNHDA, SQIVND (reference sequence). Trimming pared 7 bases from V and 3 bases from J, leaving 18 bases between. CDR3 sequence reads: CASTTTPNSKETQYF. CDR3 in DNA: TGTGCCAGTACCACCACCCCGAACTCCAAAGAGACCCAGTACTTC. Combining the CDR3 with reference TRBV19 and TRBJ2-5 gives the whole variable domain DGGITQSPKYLFRKEGQNVTLSCEQNLNHDAMYWYRQDPGQGLRLIYYSQIVNDFQKGDIAEGYSVSREKKESFPLTVTSAQKNPTAFYLCASTTTPNSKETQYFGPGTRLLVL.

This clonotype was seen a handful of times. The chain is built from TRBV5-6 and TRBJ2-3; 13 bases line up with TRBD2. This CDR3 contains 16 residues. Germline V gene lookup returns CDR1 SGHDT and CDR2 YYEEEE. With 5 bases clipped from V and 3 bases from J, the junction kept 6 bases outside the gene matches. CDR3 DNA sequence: TGTGCCAGCAGGTCCCCGGGACTAGCGGGGACAGATACGCAGTATTTT. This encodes CASRSPGLAGTDTQYF.

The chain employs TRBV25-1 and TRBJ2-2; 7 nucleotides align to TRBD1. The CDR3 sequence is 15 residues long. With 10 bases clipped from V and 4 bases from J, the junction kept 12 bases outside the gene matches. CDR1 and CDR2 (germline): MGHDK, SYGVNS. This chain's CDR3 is CATQANRGSTGELFF. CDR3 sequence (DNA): TGTGCCACCCAAGCTAACAGGGGAAGCACCGGGGAGCTGTTTTTT. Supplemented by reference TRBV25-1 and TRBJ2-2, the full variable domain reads EADIYQTPRYLVIGTGKKITLECSQTMGHDKMYWYQQDPGMELHLIHYSYGVNSTEKGDLSSESTVSRIRTEHFPLTLESARPSHTSQYLCATQANRGSTGELFFGEGSRLTVL.

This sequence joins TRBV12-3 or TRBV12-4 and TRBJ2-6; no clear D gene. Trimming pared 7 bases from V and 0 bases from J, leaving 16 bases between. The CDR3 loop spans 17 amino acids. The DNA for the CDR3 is TGTGCCAGCACCACAAGGCGGTTGGGCTCTGGGGCCAACGTCCTGACTTTC. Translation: CASTTRRLGSGANVLTF.

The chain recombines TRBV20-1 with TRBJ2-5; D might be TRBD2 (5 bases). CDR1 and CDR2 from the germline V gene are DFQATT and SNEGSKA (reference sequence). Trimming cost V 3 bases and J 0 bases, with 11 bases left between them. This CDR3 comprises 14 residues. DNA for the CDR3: TGCAGTGCTAGGGACTGGTGGTACCAAGAGACCCAGTACTTC. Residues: CSARDWWYQETQYF.

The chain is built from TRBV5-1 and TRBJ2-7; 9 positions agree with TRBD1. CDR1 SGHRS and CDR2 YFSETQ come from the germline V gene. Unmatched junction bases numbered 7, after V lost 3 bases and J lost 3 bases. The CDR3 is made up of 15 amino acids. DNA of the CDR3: TGCGCCAGCAGCTCGTTCCGGGACAGGGTCTACGAGCAGTACTTC. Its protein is CASSSFRDRVYEQYF. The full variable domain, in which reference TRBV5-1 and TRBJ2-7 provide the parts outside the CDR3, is KAGVTQTPRYLIKTRGQQVTLSCSPISGHRSVSWYQQTPGQGLQFLFEYFSETQRNKGNFPGRFSGRQFSNSRSEMNVSTLELGDSALYLCASSSFRDRVYEQYFGPGTRLTVT.

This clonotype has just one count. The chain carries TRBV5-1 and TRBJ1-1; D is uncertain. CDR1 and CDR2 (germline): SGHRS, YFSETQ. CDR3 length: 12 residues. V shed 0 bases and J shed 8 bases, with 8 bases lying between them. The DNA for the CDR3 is TGCGCCAGCAGCTTGGTTACGAACGAAGCTTTCTTT. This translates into CASSLVTNEAFF.

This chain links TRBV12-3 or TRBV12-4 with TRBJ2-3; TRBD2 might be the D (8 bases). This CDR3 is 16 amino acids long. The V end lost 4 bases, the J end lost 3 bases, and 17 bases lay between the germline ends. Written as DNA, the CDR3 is TGTGCCAGCAGTTGGGGACTAGGGGGCACGACAGATACGCAGTATTTT. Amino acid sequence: CASSWGLGGTTDTQYF.

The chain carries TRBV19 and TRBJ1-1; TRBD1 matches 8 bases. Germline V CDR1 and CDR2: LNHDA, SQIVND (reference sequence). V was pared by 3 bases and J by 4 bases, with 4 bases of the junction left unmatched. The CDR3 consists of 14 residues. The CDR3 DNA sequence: TGTGCCAGTAGTATCCAGGGGGCGAGCACTGAAGCTTTCTTT. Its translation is CASSIQGASTEAFF.

The CDR3 reads CASSPPRAGNTEAFF. The CDR3 nucleotides read TGTGCCAGCAGCCCCCCCCGGGCGGGGAACACTGAAGCTTTCTTT. The chain combines TRBV3-1 with TRBJ1-1; D is ambiguous. Trimming removed 4 bases from V and 1 base from J, with 13 bases in between. Germline V gene sequence: CDR1 LGHDT, CDR2 YNNKEL (reference sequence). The CDR3 covers 15 residues.

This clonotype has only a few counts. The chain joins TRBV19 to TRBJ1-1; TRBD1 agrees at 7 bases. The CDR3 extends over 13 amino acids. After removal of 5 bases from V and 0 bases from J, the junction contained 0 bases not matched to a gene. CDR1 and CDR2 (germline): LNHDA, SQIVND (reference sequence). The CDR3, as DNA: TGTGCCAGTAGTGGGACAGTGAACACTGAAGCTTTCTTT. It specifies CASSGTVNTEAFF.

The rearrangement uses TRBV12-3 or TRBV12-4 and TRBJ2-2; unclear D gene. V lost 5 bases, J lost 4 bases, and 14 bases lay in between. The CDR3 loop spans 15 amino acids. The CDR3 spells CASSTPSVFTGELFF. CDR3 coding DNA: TGTGCCAGCAGTACACCGTCAGTCTTCACCGGGGAGCTGTTTTTT.

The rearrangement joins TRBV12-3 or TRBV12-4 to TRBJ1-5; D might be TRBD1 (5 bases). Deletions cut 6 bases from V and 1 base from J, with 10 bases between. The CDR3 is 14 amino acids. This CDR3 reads CASRWGSSNQPQHF. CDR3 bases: TGTGCCAGCAGATGGGGGTCGAGCAATCAGCCCCAGCATTTT.

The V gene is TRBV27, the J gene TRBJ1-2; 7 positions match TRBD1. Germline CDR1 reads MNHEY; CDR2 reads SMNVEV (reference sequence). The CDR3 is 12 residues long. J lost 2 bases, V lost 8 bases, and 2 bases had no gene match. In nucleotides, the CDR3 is TGTGCCAGCTCGACAGGGAACTATGGCTACACCTTC. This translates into CASSTGNYGYTF.

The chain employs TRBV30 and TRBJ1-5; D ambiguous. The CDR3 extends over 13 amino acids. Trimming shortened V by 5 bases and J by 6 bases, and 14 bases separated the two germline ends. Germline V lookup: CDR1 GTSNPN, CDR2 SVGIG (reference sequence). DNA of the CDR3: TGTGCCTGGTCTTCGGATAGAGGTCAGCCCCAGCATTTT. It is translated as CAWSSDRGQPQHF.

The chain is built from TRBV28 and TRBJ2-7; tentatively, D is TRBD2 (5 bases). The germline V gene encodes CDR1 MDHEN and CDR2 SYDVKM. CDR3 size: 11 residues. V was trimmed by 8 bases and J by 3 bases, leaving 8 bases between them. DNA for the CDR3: TGTGCCAGCGAGGGCCACTACGAGCAGTACTTC. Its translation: CASEGHYEQYF. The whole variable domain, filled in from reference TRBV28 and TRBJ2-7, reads DVKVTQSSRYLVKRTGEKVFLECVQDMDHENMFWYRQDPGLGLRLIYFSYDVKMKEKGDIPEGYSVSREKKERFSLILESASTNQTSMYLCASEGHYEQYFGPGTRLTVT.

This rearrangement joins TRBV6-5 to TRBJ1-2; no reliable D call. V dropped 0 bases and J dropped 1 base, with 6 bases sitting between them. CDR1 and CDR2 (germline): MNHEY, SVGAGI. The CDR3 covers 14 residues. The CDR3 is CASSYSSVNYGYTF. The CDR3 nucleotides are TGTGCCAGCAGTTACTCTAGCGTTAACTATGGCTACACCTTC.

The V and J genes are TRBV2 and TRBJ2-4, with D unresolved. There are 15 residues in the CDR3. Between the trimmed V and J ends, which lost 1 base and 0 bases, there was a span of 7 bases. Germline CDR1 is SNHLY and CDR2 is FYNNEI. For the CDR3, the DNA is TGTGCCAGCAGTGAAGAGGCGGTAGCCAAAAACATTCAGTACTTC. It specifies CASSEEAVAKNIQYF.

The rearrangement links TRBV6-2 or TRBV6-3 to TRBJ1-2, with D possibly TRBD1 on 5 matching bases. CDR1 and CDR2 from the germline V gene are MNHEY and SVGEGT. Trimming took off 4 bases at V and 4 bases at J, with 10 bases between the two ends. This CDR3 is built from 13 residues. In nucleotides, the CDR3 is TGTGCCAGCAGTTTAGGGGAGACCTATGGCTACACCTTC. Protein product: CASSLGETYGYTF.

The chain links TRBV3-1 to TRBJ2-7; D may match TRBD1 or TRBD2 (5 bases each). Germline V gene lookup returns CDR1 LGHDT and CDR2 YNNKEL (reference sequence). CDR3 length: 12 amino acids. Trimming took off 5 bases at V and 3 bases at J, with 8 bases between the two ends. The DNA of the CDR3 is TGTGCCAGCAGCAGAGGGGACTACGAGCAGTACTTC. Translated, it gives CASSRGDYEQYF.

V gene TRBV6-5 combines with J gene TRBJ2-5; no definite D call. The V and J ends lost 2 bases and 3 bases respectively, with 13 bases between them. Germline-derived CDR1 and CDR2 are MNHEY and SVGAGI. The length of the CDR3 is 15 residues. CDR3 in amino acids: CASSYRPDSEETQYF. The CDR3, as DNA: TGTGCCAGCAGTTACCGGCCAGACTCCGAAGAGACCCAGTACTTC.

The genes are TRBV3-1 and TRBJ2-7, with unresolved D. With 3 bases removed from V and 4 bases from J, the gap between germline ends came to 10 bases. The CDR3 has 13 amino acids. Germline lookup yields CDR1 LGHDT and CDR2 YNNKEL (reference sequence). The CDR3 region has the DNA TGTGCCAGCAGCCAGCCCCCTAAGTACGAGCAGTACTTC. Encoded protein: CASSQPPKYEQYF.

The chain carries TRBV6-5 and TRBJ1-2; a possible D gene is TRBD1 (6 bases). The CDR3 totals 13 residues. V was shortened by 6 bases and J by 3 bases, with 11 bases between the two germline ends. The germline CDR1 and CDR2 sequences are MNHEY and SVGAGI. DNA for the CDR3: TGTGCCAGCAGACAACAGGGCGACTATGGCTACACCTTC. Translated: CASRQQGDYGYTF.

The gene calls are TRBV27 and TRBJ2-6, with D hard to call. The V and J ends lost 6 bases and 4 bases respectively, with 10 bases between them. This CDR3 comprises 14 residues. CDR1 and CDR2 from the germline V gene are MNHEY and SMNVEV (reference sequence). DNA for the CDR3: TGTGCCAGCAGCCTAAAAGTCGGGGCCAACGTCCTGACTTTC. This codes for CASSLKVGANVLTF.